Given below is one T cell receptor beta chain in context. What it binds is not known. This specimen comes from a study of shared clonotypes between healthy human individuals. Germline V gene lookup returns CDR1 GTSNPN and CDR2 SVGIG (reference sequence). V was pared by 0 bases and J by 5 bases, with 13 bases between. The CDR3 is 14 residues long. Study-wide results and limits: Genetic and exposure-history diversity was limited by the few donors.

Everyone who donated was a Caucasian adult who lived in Nashville, Tennessee. It was into CD45RA+ naive and CD45RA-negative memory subsets that the CD4+ cells were split. Sequencing was performed with immunoSEQ multiplex PCR; in TCRdb, only in-frame clones are kept and a portion is missing. The sample shows some 200,000 clones, over 85% of them seen only once. The source material was naive CD4+ T cells sorted from blood. Documented subset: CD45RA+ positively selected. This clonotype was obtained from a woman aged 25 to 45 in good health. The chain carries TRBV30 and TRBJ1-1; a possible D gene is TRBD1 (5 bases). In nucleotides, the CDR3 is TGTGCCTGGAGTGTAGGGGCCCCCCGGACTGAAGCTTTCTTT. As protein: CAWSVGAPRTEAFF.